The clone carrying this T cell receptor (beta chain) was picked up many times. This sample is part of a study of T cells in Graves' hyperthyroidism and ophthalmopathy. J lost 2 bases, V lost 6 bases, and 10 bases had no gene match. The CDR3 contains 17 residues. RNA transcripts yielded amplified TCR beta CDR3 regions. The study used the HTBI primer set for a first-round RT-PCR of the TCR CDR3. TCRdb independently ran MiXCR on the multiplex PCR reads; one entry per CDR3 protein. The table has about 590,000 distinct CDR3 sequences, 14% seen once. The sequence derives from a woman under 30 with Graves' ophthalmopathy. Input material: blood. This rearrangement joins TRBV12-3 or TRBV12-4 to TRBJ2-2, with 9 bases that match TRBD2. CDR3 amino acids: CASRERLAETNTGELFF. The CDR3, as DNA: TGTGCCAGCAGAGAAAGACTAGCGGAGACCAACACCGGGGAGCTGTTTTTT.